This record looks at one TCR beta chain sequence and its context. Its antigen is not known. The data were produced by immunoSEQ multiplex PCR, yet TCRdb's version contains in-frame clones alone and is incomplete. The sample includes 200,000 to 250,000 clones, approximately 86% of them seen just once. These data originate in a study of cytomegalovirus exposure and HLA in healthy donors. Study observations and caveats: There were some 150 TCR beta chains listed as cytomegalovirus-associated. Rarity held for most TCR sequences, but there were some public TCRs that occurred in many donors.

This TCR came from a woman aged 18-35 years in good health and CMV-seronegative. The sequencing sample was made of PBMCs.

CDR3 sequence (DNA): TGTGCCAGCATAGAACAGGGGGCTATTTCATATGGCTACACCTTC. The encoded protein is CASIEQGAISYGYTF. This rearrangement joins TRBV7-3 to TRBJ1-2; 9 bases fit TRBD1. Germline V gene data show CDR1 as SGHTA and CDR2 as FQGTGA. The CDR3 runs 15 residues. J gave up 5 bases and V 7 bases, and 11 bases lay outside the gene matches. Based on the CDR3 plus reference TRBV7-3 and TRBJ1-2, the full variable domain is GAGVSQTPSNKVTEKGKYVELRCDPISGHTALYWYRQSLGQGPEFLIYFQGTGAADDSGLPNDRFFAVRPEGSVSTLKIQRTERGDSAVYLCASIEQGAISYGYTFGSGTRLTVV.